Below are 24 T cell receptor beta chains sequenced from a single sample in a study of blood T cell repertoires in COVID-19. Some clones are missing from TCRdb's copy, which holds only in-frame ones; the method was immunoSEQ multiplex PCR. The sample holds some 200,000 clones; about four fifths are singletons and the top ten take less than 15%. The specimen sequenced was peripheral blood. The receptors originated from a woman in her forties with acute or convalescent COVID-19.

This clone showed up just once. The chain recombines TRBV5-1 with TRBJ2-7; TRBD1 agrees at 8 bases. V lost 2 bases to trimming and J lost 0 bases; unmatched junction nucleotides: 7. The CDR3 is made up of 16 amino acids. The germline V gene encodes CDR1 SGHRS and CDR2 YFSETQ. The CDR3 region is CASSFSRDRTSYEQYF. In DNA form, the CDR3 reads TGCGCCAGCAGCTTTAGCCGGGACAGGACCTCCTACGAGCAGTACTTC.

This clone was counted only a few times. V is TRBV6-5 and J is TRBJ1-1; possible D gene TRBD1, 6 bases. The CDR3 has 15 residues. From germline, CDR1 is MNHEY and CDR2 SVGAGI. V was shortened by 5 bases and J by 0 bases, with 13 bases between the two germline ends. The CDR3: CASSPSGQLNTEAFF. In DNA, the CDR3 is TGTGCCAGCAGTCCGTCAGGACAGCTGAACACTGAAGCTTTCTTT.

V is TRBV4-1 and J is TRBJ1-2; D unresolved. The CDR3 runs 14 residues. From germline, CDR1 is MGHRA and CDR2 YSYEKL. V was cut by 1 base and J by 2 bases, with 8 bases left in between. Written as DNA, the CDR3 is TGCGCCAGCAGCCAAGCCAACAGCAACTATGGCTACACCTTC. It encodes CASSQANSNYGYTF.

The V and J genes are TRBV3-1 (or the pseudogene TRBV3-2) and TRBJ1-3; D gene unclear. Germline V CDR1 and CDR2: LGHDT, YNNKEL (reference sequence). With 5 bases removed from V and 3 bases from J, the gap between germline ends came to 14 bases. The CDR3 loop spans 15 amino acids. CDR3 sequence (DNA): TGTGCCAGCAGCTCTGAGGGTATCGGTGGAAACACCATATATTTT. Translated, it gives CASSSEGIGGNTIYF.

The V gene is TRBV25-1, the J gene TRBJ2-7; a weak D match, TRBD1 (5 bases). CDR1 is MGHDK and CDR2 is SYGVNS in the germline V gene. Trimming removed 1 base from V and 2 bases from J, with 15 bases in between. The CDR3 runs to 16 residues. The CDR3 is CASSESQSQATYEQYF. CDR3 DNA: TGTGCCAGCAGTGAATCCCAATCACAGGCAACCTACGAGCAGTACTTC.

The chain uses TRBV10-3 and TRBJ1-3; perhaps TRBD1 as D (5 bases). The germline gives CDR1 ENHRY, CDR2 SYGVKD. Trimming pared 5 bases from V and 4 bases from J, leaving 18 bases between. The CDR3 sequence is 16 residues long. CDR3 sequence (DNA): TGTGCCATCAGTTCTCAAAAAGGGGTTTTAGGAAACACCATATATTTT. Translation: CAISSQKGVLGNTIYF.

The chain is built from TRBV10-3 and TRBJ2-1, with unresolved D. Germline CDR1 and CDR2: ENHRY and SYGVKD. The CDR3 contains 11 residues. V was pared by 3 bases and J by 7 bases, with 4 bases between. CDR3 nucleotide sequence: TGTGCCATCAGTGATCGGAATGAGCAGTTCTTC. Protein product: CAISDRNEQFF.

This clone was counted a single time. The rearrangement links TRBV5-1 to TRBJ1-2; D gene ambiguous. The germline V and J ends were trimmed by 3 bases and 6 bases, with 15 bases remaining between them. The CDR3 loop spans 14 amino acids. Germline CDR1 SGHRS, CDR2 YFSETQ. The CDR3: CASSSPGYSNGYTF. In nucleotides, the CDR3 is TGCGCCAGCAGCTCGCCGGGGTATTCAAATGGCTACACCTTC.

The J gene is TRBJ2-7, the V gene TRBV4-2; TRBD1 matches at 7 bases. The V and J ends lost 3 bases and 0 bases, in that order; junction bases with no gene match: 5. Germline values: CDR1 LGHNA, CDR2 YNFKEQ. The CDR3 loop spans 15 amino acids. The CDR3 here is CASSHTGTASYEQYF. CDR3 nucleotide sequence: TGTGCCAGCAGCCATACCGGGACAGCCTCCTACGAGCAGTACTTC.

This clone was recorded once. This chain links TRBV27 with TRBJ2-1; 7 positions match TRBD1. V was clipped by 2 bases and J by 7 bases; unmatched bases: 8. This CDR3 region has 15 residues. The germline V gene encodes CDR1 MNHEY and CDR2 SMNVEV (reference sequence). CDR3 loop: CASSLAGQVKNEQFF. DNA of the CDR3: TGTGCCAGCAGTTTAGCAGGACAGGTTAAGAATGAGCAGTTCTTC.

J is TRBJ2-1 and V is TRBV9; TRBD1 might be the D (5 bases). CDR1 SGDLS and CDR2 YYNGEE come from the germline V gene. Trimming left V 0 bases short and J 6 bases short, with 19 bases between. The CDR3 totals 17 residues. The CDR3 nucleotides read TGTGCCAGCAGCGTAGACCCCTCTTCCGGTCAGGGCAATGAGCAGTTCTTC. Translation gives CASSVDPSSGQGNEQFF.

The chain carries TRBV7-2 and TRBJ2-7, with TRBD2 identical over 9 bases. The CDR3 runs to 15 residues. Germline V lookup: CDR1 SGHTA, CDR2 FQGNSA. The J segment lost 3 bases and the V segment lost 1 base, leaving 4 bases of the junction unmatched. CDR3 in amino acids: CASSLGSGGNYEQYF. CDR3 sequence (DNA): TGTGCCAGCAGCTTAGGCAGCGGGGGGAACTACGAGCAGTACTTC.

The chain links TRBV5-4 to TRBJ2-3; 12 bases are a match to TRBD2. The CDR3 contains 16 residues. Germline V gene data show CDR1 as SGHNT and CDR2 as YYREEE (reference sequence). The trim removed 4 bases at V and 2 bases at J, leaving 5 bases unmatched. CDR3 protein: CASSEGTSGYTDTQYF. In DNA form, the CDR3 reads TGTGCCAGCAGCGAGGGGACTAGCGGGTACACAGATACGCAGTATTTT.

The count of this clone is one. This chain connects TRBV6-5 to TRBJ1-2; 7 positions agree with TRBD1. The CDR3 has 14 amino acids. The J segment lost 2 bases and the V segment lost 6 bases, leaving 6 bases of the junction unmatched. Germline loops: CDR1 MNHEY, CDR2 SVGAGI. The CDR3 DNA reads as TGTGCCAGCAGATCCAGGGGGTGGAACTATGGCTACACCTTC. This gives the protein CASRSRGWNYGYTF.

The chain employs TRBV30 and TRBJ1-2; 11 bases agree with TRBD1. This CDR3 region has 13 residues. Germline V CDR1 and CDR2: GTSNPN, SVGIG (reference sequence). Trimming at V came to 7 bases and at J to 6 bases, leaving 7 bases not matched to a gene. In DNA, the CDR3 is TGTGCCTTTAGGACAGGGGGCGTCGATGGCTACACCTTC. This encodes CAFRTGGVDGYTF.

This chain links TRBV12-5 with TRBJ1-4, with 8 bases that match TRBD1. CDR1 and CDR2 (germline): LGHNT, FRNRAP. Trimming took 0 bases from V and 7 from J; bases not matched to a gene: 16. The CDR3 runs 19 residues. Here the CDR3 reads CASGLVRQQGAQVIEKLFF. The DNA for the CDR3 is TGTGCTAGTGGTTTGGTACGACAGCAGGGGGCGCAGGTTATTGAAAAACTGTTTTTT.

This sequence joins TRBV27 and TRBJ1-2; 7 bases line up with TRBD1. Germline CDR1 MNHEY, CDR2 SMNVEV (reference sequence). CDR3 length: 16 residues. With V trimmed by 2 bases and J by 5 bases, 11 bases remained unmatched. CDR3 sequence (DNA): TGTGCCAGCAGTTTAAACCACAGGGGAATAGGATATGGCTACACCTTC. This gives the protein CASSLNHRGIGYGYTF.

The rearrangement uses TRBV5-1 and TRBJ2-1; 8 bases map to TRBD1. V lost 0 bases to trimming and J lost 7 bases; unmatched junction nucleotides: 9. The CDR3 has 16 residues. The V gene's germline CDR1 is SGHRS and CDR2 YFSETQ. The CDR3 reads CASSLVSGTGLNEQFF. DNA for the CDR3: TGCGCCAGCAGCTTGGTCTCCGGGACAGGACTAAATGAGCAGTTCTTC.

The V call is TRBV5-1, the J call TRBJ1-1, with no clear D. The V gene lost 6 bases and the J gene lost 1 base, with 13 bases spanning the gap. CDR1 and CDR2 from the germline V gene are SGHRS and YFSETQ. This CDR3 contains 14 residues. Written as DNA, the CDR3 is TGCGCCAGCACTTCGGCACCGGGGAACACTGAAGCTTTCTTT. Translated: CASTSAPGNTEAFF. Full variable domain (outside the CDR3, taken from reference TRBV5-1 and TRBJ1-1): KAGVTQTPRYLIKTRGQQVTLSCSPISGHRSVSWYQQTPGQGLQFLFEYFSETQRNKGNFPGRFSGRQFSNSRSEMNVSTLELGDSALYLCASTSAPGNTEAFFGQGTRLTVV.

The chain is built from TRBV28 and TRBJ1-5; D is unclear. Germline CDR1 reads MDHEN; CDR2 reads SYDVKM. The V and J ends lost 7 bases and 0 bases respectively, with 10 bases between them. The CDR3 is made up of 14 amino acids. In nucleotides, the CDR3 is TGTGCCAGCACCGAACCCTATAGCAATCAGCCCCAGCATTTT. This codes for CASTEPYSNQPQHF.

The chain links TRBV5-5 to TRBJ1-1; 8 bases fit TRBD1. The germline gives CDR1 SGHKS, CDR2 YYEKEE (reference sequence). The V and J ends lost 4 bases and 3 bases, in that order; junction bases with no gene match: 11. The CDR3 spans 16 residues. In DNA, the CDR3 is TGTGCCAGCAGCGCGATAGCCGGACAGGGCCACACTGAAGCTTTCTTT. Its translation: CASSAIAGQGHTEAFF.

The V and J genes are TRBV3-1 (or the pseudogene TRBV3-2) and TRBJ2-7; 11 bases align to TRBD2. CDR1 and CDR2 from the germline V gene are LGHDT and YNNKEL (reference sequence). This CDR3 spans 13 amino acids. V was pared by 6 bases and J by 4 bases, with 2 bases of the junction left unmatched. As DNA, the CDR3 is TGTGCCAGCAGAACTAGCGGGAGTTACGAGCAGTACTTC. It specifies CASRTSGSYEQYF.

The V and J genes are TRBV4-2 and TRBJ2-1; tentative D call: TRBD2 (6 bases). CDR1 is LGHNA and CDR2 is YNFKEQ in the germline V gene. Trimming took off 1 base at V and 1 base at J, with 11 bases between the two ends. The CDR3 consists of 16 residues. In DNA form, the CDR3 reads TGTGCCAGCAGCCAAGCGTCCGGAGGGTCCTACAATGAGCAGTTCTTC. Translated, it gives CASSQASGGSYNEQFF.

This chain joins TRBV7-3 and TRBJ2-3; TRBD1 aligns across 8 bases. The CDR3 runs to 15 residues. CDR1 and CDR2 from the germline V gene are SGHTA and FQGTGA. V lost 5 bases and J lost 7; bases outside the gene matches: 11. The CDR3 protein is CASSPGQAGVNTQYF. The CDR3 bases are TGTGCCAGCAGCCCGGGACAGGCTGGGGTGAATACGCAGTATTTT.